The source of this T cell receptor (beta chain) is a study of T-cell memory formation after mild COVID-19 (dated by TCRdb to the early 2020s). In the study overall: TCR sequence clusters from the two donors were found to be largely donor specific. T-cell clones expanding and contracting after mild COVID-19 in a couple of donors were tracked by longitudinal TCRalpha and TCRbeta repertoire sequencing. Two young, previously healthy adult volunteers made up the cohort, one male and one female.

The run used an Illumina NovaSeq 6000. TCRalpha and TCRbeta cDNA libraries were constructed by 5'RACE with constant-segment primers, with sample barcodes and unique molecular identifiers being introduced. Trizol reagent was used to extract RNA from every sample. Libraries were amplified in two PCR steps, with a second sample barcode and Illumina TruSeq adapters added in the second step. Libraries were sequenced on an Illumina NovaSeq with 2 x 150 bp paired-end reads. Processing in the source paper ran as follows. Demultiplexing of reads and collapsing into UMI-guided consensus sequences were performed with migec v1.2.7. Using mixcr v2.1.11, UMI consensuses were aligned to TRA and TRB V and J templates and then assembled into clonotypes. A clonotype was counted as expanded or contracted only if both edgeR and NoisET called the change significant, with noise models trained on biological replicates. For edgeR calls, a false discovery rate-adjusted p below 0.01 and a log2 fold-change threshold of 1 were applied. As an exploratory analysis of dynamics, PCA with hierarchical clustering was applied to max-normalized trajectories of the 1000 most abundant clonotypes. Each responding clone was given a CD4 or CD8 phenotype based on the CD4+ and CD8+ repertoires, which had been sequenced separately. TCRdb took the public reads, trimmed them with fastp at Q25, ran MiXCR for clone calling and kept in-frame beta chains. Records with the same CDR3 protein are collapsed into one entry carrying the most frequent genes and DNA. These V and J calls originate from TCRdb's pipeline instead of the authors' own analysis. The sample table contains some 210,000 distinct CDR3 sequences; only one count was recorded for roughly a tenth of them. Around 2.9% of the sample lies in the top ten.

PBMCs were isolated by Ficoll-Paque density gradient centrifugation. Taken from cysteine to phenylalanine, the CDR3 has 12 residues. Only the CDR3 portion is preserved as DNA: 36 bases, with reading frame beginning at the first base. The trim is 2 bases for V and 2 bases for J, with a gap of 3 bases between the germline ends. Looking up the germline V gene yields CDR1 KGHSH and CDR2 LQKENI. This clonotype has a handful of counts. Its specific antigen is unknown. Base qualities are not at hand, and no much larger clone is one base apart. Results and caveats for the whole study, not just this receptor: Contracting CD4+ clones were found mainly in CM and EM memory subsets, while CD8+ clones were enriched in EMRA. Only a couple of mild cases were covered in the study, and larger cohorts including severe cases with pre-infection samples were considered necessary. From day 15 to 85, contracting clones showed balanced CD4/CD8 phenotypes, whereas a second wave of clones that expanded from day 15 to 37 leaned towards CD4+. Whether the second-wave clones peaking on day 37 were SARS-CoV-2 specific was not confirmed. Some responding clones were detected in pre-infection memory, suggesting pre-existing cross-reactive memory T cells joined the SARS-CoV-2 response.

This sequence uses TRBV18 and TRBJ1-1, with the identity of the D gene unclear. The source of this sequence is a man younger than 35 who had mild COVID-19 (a few samples of this study predate the infection). The sample titles of this study are shuffled in the database, so cell type and time point are left out; the donor was told from shared clones. The specimen sequenced was PBMCs or a T cell subset sorted from them (not recorded which). The CDR3 corresponds to CASSPINTEAFF. The base sequence is TGTGCCAGCTCACCAATCAACACTGAAGCTTTCTTT.